The 17 T cell receptor beta chains given below trace back to one sample, sequenced in a study of shared clonotypes between healthy human individuals. TCRdb's copy holds only in-frame clones and misses some; the assay was immunoSEQ multiplex PCR. The sample holds hundreds of thousands of clones, 90% to 96% seen once. The source material was naive CD4+ T cells sorted from blood. Regarding subset: CD45RA+ positively selected. The receptors originated from a young woman in good health.

The rearrangement uses TRBV7-2 and TRBJ2-5, with TRBD1 matching over 8 bases. Near its end, the DNA agrees better with TRBJ2-7, so the J call may be wrong. The CDR3 length is 16 residues. The germline gives CDR1 SGHTA, CDR2 FQGNSA. CDR3 protein: CASRTLGTGHSYEQYF. Written as DNA, the CDR3 is TGTGCCAGCAGAACCCTCGGGACAGGCCACTCCTACGAGCAGTACTTC.

This chain uses TRBV18 with TRBJ2-7; 8 bases fit TRBD2. CDR3 length equals 15 residues. V gave up 6 bases and J gave up 6 bases; unmatched junction bases: 13. Germline CDR1 KGHSH, CDR2 LQKENI. The CDR3 nucleotides read TGTGCCAGCTCCCAAGGACTAGCCGCGCCCAGCGAGCAGTACTTC. Amino acid sequence: CASSQGLAAPSEQYF.

The DNA of the CDR3 is TGTGCCATCAGTGAGGGGGATCGGAACACTGAAGCTTTCTTT. Translation gives CAISEGDRNTEAFF. The chain joins TRBV10-3 to TRBJ1-1, with D hard to call. The CDR3 loop spans 14 amino acids. Trimming stripped 2 bases from V and 1 base from J, with 8 bases between. Germline V CDR1 and CDR2: ENHRY, SYGVKD.

This clone was seen more than once but under ten times. The chain uses TRBV19 and TRBJ2-7; weak D call: TRBD1 (6 bases). V dropped 8 bases and J dropped 1 base, with 9 bases sitting between them. CDR3 size: 12 residues. Germline V lookup: CDR1 LNHDA, CDR2 SQIVND (reference sequence). Here the CDR3 DNA reads TGTGCCAGTCCCACAGGGTCCTACGAGCAGTACTTC. Encoded protein: CASPTGSYEQYF.

The rearrangement links TRBV7-8 to TRBJ1-2; D call uncertain. Germline V gene sequence: CDR1 SGHVS, CDR2 FQNEAQ. V lost 3 bases, J lost 2 bases, and 16 bases lay in between. There are 16 residues in the CDR3. CDR3 nucleotide sequence: TGTGCCAGCAGCTTTGAGGAAGGATTACCGAACTATGGCTACACCTTC. This encodes CASSFEEGLPNYGYTF. Full variable domain (missing parts from reference TRBV7-8 and TRBJ1-2): GAGVSQSPRYKVAKRGQDVALRCDPISGHVSLFWYQQALGQGPEFLTYFQNEAQLDKSGLPSDRFFAERPEGSVSTLKIQRTQQEDSAVYLCASSFEEGLPNYGYTFGSGTRLTVV.

The chain is built from TRBV9 and TRBJ1-2; possibly TRBD1 for D (5 bases). This CDR3 region has 17 residues. CDR1 is SGDLS, CDR2 YYNGEE, per germline. The V gene lost 4 bases and the J gene lost 5 bases, with 24 bases spanning the gap. CDR3 in DNA: TGTGCCAGCAGCTCAACATTCACAGGCGGGATTAGGTATGGCTACACCTTC. This translates into CASSSTFTGGIRYGYTF.

The chain links TRBV19 to TRBJ1-5, with a possible D match to TRBD1 (6 bases). CDR3 length equals 16 residues. Trimming pared 4 bases from V and 2 bases from J, leaving 15 bases between. Germline CDR1 reads LNHDA; CDR2 reads SQIVND (reference sequence). CDR3 in amino acids: CASSTGVGSGNQPQHF. The CDR3 coding sequence is TGTGCCAGTAGTACAGGGGTAGGGAGTGGCAATCAGCCCCAGCATTTT.

In regard to this clone: The same CDR3 arises from other DNA sequences in this sample as well. The chain combines TRBV20-1 with TRBJ2-3; TRBD1 might be the D (5 bases). Germline assignment: CDR1 DFQATT and CDR2 SNEGSKA (reference sequence). CDR3 length equals 11 residues. Trimming stripped 2 bases from V and 5 bases from J, with 5 bases between. The DNA of the CDR3 is TGCAGTGCTAGAAGGGGAGATACGCAGTATTTT. Translated, it gives CSARRGDTQYF.

V is TRBV28 and J is TRBJ2-3, with no clear D. CDR3 length equals 13 residues. With 7 bases removed from V and 0 bases from J, the gap between germline ends came to 8 bases. Germline V gives CDR1 MDHEN, CDR2 SYDVKM. The CDR3 region is CASNRVSTDTQYF. CDR3 DNA: TGTGCCAGCAATAGGGTTAGCACAGATACGCAGTATTTT.

V usage is TRBV11-3 and J usage is TRBJ2-7, with 8 nucleotides matching TRBD2. This CDR3 comprises 15 residues. The germline gives CDR1 SGHNT, CDR2 YENEEA. V lost 1 base, J lost 1 base, and 3 bases stayed unmatched. The DNA for the CDR3 is TGTGCCAGCAGCTTAGGACGGGAGGGATCCTACGAGCAGTACTTC. This encodes CASSLGREGSYEQYF.

Details on this clone: One end of the junction does not line up with germline, which may come from a read error. The genes are TRBV7-3 and TRBJ2-7, with 14 bases that match TRBD2. CDR1 SGHTA and CDR2 FQGTGA come from the germline V gene. This CDR3 contains 14 residues. CDR3: CASSSGLAGEMLHF. CDR3 bases: TGTGCCAGCAGCTCGGGACTAGCGGGAGAAATGCTGCACTTC.

The chain is built from TRBV11-2 and TRBJ2-7; no clear D. Per germline, CDR1 SGHAT and CDR2 FQNNGV. Trimming cost V 3 bases and J 0 bases, with 9 bases left between them. This CDR3 spans 14 amino acids. CDR3 DNA sequence: TGTGCCAGCAGCTTCTTGGCCCACTCCTACGAGCAGTACTTC. Its translation: CASSFLAHSYEQYF.

The rearrangement links TRBV9 to TRBJ1-3; D uncertain. There are 15 residues in the CDR3. Germline V gene sequence: CDR1 SGDLS, CDR2 YYNGEE. Trimming cost V 3 bases and J 5 bases, with 15 bases left between them. The CDR3 is CASSGFEGARNTIYF. In DNA, the CDR3 is TGTGCCAGCAGCGGCTTCGAGGGAGCACGAAACACCATATATTTT.

V usage is TRBV18 and J usage is TRBJ2-2; tentative D call: TRBD2 (6 bases). This CDR3 has 15 residues. The germline V and J ends were trimmed by 1 base and 0 bases, with 6 bases remaining between them. The germline CDR1 and CDR2 sequences are KGHSH and LQKENI. The CDR3 loop is CASSPRDSNTGELFF. CDR3 in DNA: TGTGCCAGCTCACCACGGGACTCGAACACCGGGGAGCTGTTTTTT.

This clone was seen once. The genes are TRBV29-1 and TRBJ2-5; D is ambiguous. Near its end, the DNA agrees better with TRBJ2-7, so the J call may be wrong. CDR3 length equals 15 residues. Germline CDR1 SQVTM, CDR2 ANQGSEA. The CDR3 sequence: CSVVRRAKSSYEQYF. In nucleotides, the CDR3 is TGCAGCGTTGTACGTCGGGCAAAAAGCTCCTACGAGCAGTACTTC.

The chain is built from TRBV19 and TRBJ1-5; 7 nucleotides match TRBD1. The CDR3 is 16 amino acids. After removal of 3 bases from V and 0 bases from J, the junction contained 5 bases not matched to a gene. Germline CDR1 and CDR2: LNHDA and SQIVND (reference sequence). This chain's CDR3 is CASSILGQISNQPQHF. DNA for the CDR3: TGTGCCAGTAGTATCTTGGGACAGATTAGCAATCAGCCCCAGCATTTT.

This sequence joins TRBV12-5 and TRBJ2-5; 7 positions agree with TRBD1. The trim removed 1 base at V and 5 bases at J, leaving 7 bases unmatched. CDR3 length: 15 amino acids. CDR1 is LGHNT, CDR2 FRNRAP, per germline. CDR3 in DNA: TGTGCTAGTGGTTTGGGGACAGGCGGAGAGGAGACCCAGTACTTC. Translated, it gives CASGLGTGGEETQYF.